This T cell receptor (beta chain) was captured in a study of blood T cell repertoires in COVID-19 (TCRdb year 2020). Broadly, across the study: Collaborator samples came from the United States, Italy and Spain and covered acute and convalescent phases of COVID-19. The material from the prospective study consisted of cDNA or gDNA derived from T cells, B-cell-depleted T cells, or PBMCs. The dataset comprised deeply sampled blood TCRbeta repertoires from subjects exposed to, actively infected with, or recovered from COVID-19. The repertoires were released in a freely available public database meant as a resource for research on the immune response to SARS-CoV-2. Samples were obtained from the ongoing ImmuneRACE study (first 160 participants) and from about 1,300 subjects provided by 6 global collaborators. Sample metadata almost always included a de-identified subject ID, COVID-19 status, age in years and sex. HLA class I and class II types, where available, came from metadata supplied by the sample provider rather than from assay-based typing.

The collaborating institutions used their own protocols to collect whole blood in K2EDTA tubes. For TCRbeta analysis, collaborators shipped samples in one of three forms: frozen whole blood, isolated PBMCs, or DNA extracted from either of those sample types. CDR1 and CDR2, looked up from the germline V gene, are MNHEY and SVGAGI. The junction shows trimming of 0 bases on V and 5 bases on J, plus 16 bases between the germline ends. There are 16 amino acids in the CDR3, from cysteine to phenylalanine inclusive. Only the CDR3 DNA is retained, 48 bases long and in frame from the first base. TCRbeta CDR3 regions were amplified from genomic DNA using the immunoSEQ Assay, a bias-controlled multiplex PCR. In the original analysis: Nucleated cell counts per sample were estimated from amplification of reference gene primers within the assay. To quantify the absolute abundance of each unique TCRbeta CDR3 rearrangement, sequence reads were collapsed and filtered. For each sample, productive Simpson clonality was calculated as the square root of Simpson's diversity index across productive rearrangements. Not all clones reach the TCRdb copy of this immuneACCESS table, which keeps in-frame sequences only. Checked studies attribute under half of the gap to unresolved V genes and leave the rest unexplained. The D gene and trimming were derived from the DNA, and the V and J assignments and clone size from that table. In this sample the table shows around 130,000 clones, around 84% of which occur a single time. The ten largest clones represent about a sixth of the sample.

The full study reports these points: How much clinical and demographic metadata was included differed by source and by participant, and the metadata was provided uncurated.

As regards this clone: Its antigen is currently not known. Base qualities are not recorded, but no much larger clone differs from it by a single base.

The sequence was collected from a woman at least 80 years old with acute or convalescent COVID-19. Sequenced material: peripheral blood. This chain joins TRBV6-5 to TRBJ1-1; tentative D gene TRBD1, with 6 bases matching. The CDR3 region: CASSYSSGGARTEAFF. The sequence in DNA is TGTGCCAGCAGTTACTCGAGTGGGGGGGCGCGGACTGAAGCTTTCTTT.